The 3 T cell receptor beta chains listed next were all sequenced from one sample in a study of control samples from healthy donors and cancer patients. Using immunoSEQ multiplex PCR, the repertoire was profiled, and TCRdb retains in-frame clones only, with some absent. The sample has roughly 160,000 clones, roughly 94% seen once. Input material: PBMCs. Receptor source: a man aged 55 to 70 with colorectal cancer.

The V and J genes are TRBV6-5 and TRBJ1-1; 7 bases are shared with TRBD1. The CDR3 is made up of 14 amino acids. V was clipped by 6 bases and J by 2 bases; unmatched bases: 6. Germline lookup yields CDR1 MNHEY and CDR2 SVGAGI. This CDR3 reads CASRDRDSNTEAFF. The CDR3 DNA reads TGTGCCAGCAGGGATCGGGACAGCAACACTGAAGCTTTCTTT.

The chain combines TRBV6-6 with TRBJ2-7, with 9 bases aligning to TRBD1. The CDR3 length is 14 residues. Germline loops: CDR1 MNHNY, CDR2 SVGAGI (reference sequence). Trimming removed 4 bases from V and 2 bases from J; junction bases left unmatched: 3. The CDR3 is CASSWGQGTYEQYF. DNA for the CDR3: TGTGCCAGCAGTTGGGGACAGGGTACCTACGAGCAGTACTTC.

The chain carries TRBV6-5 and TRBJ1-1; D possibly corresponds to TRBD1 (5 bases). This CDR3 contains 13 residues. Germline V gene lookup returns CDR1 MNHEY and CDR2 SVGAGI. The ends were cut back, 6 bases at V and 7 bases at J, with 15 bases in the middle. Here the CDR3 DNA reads TGTGCCAGCAGCCCCCCAGGGAGGGATGAAGCTTTCTTT. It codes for CASSPPGRDEAFF.